This T cell receptor beta chain was recorded in a study of T cell clonality in common variable immunodeficiency. Notes on the study in general: TCRbeta clonality was increased in CVID versus healthy controls. The cause of increased CVID clonality remains unclear without subpopulation sequencing. Reportedly, TCR beta sequences from common variable immunodeficiency showed fewer deletions and N-nucleotide insertions.

The CDR3 sequence is 14 residues long. Germline V gene lookup returns CDR1 SGHNT and CDR2 YYREEE (reference sequence). Deletions cut 0 bases from V and 4 bases from J, with 10 bases between. CVID meant reduced serum IgG, IgA and/or IgM plus specific antibody deficiency. Of CVID subjects, roughly 15 were female and approximately 30 male, mean age roughly 40. This clone was observed at least ten times. What it binds is unknown. The missing CDR3 end, 3 residues past where the read stops, is filled in from the germline J gene. Profiling relied on immunoSEQ multiplex PCR, and the TCRdb table lists in-frame clones only, not all of them. The repertoire has some 25,000 clones, none seen only once; the ten largest take under 4.5%.

The material sequenced was peripheral blood mononuclear cells. This TCR derives from a human donor with common variable immunodeficiency. The V and J genes are TRBV5-4 and TRBJ2-5; D not certain. This CDR3 is CASSLAQRGETQYF. The sequenced CDR3 bases are TGTGCCAGCAGCTTGGCCCAGCGTGGAGAGACC. Based on the CDR3 plus reference TRBV5-4 and TRBJ2-5, the full variable domain is ETGVTQSPTHLIKTRGQQVTLRCSSQSGHNTVSWYQQALGQGPQFIFQYYREEENGRGNFPPRFSGLQFPNYSSELNVNALELDDSALYLCASSLAQRGETQYFGPGTRLLVL.